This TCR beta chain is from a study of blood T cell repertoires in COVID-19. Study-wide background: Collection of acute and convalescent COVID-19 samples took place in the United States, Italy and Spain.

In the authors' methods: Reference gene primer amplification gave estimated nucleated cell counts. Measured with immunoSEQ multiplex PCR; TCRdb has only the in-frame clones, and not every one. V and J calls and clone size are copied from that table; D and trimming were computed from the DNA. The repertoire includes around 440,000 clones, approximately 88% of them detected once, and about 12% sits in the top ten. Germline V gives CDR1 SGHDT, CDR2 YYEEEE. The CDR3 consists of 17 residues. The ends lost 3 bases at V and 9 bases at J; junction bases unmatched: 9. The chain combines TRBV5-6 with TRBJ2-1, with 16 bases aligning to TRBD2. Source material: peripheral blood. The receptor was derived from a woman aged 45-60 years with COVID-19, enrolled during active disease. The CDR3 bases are TGTGCCAGCAGCTCCTTGGGACTAGCGGGGGGGCTCGGTGAGCAGTTCTTC. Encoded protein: CASSSLGLAGGLGEQFF.